The clone carrying this TCR beta chain was observed a handful of times. Antigen: not known. The PCR contained 60 Vbeta and 13 Jbeta primers. TCRdb's table, derived via immunoSEQ multiplex PCR, lists solely in-frame clones and lacks some. The sample lists roughly 200,000 clones, roughly 78% occurring once. There are 13 residues in the CDR3. Per germline, CDR1 MNHNS and CDR2 SASEGT. V lost 10 bases and J lost 8; bases outside the gene matches: 10. The sample comes from a study of cytomegalovirus exposure and HLA in healthy donors. General study findings and limits: The study carried out a later analysis of TCR beta sequences. It associated some 18,000 of them with specific HLA alleles at a false discovery rate of 0.05. Analyzed later, most CMV-associated TCR beta chains appeared HLA-restricted. The authors listed approximately 160 TCR beta chains as cytomegalovirus-associated.

While unrecorded immune exposures were likely, the donors were nominally healthy when sampled. The sequenced sample consisted of PBMCs. This clonotype was sampled from a woman aged 30 to 39 in good health and CMV-seropositive. The gene calls are TRBV6-1 and TRBJ2-4; 8 positions agree with TRBD1. The CDR3 reads CAIAWTGNDIQYF. CDR3 in DNA: TGTGCCATAGCCTGGACAGGGAATGACATTCAGTACTTC.